This T cell receptor beta chain emerged from a study of cytomegalovirus exposure and HLA in healthy donors. Turning to the study itself: Unique TCR beta sequences numbering about 100 million came from approximately 180 million T cells in an earlier analysis. Study findings and constraints: Earlier results showed most TCR beta V segments being productive about 90% or about 30% of the time. The availability of immune exposure information extended only to CMV serostatus.

Unmatched junction bases numbered 9, after V lost 5 bases and J lost 8 bases. The germline gives CDR1 SGHTA, CDR2 FQGNSA. This CDR3 has 15 amino acids. This PCR relied on a set of 60 Vbeta primers and 13 Jbeta primers. The repertoire was sequenced with immunoSEQ multiplex PCR; TCRdb's copy has only in-frame clones and lacks some. The sample consists of 85,000 to 100,000 clones, roughly 80% of them appearing once. Note on this clone: What it binds is not known.

The receptor was isolated from a man aged 40-50 years in good health and CMV-seronegative. Sequenced material: PBMCs. The chain uses TRBV7-2 and TRBJ1-4; TRBD1 matches at 9 bases. CDR3 amino acids: CASSAGTGRTEKLFF. In DNA form, the CDR3 reads TGTGCCAGCAGCGCTGGGACAGGGCGGACGGAAAAACTGTTTTTT.